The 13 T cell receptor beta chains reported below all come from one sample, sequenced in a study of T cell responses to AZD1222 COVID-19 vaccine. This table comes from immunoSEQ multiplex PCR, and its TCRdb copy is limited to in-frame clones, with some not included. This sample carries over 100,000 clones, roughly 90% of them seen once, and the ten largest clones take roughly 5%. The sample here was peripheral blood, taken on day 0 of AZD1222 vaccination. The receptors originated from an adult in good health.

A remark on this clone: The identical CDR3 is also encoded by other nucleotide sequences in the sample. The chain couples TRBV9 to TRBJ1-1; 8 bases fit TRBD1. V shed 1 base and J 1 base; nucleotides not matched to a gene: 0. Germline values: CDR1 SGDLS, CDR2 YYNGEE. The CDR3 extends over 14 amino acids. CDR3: CASSVTGGNTEAFF. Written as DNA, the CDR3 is TGTGCCAGCAGCGTAACAGGGGGGAACACTGAAGCTTTCTTT. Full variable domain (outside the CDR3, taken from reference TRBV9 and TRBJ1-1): DSGVTQTPKHLITATGQRVTLRCSPRSGDLSVYWYQQSLDQGLQFLIQYYNGEERAKGNILERFSAQQFPDLHSELNLSSLELGDSALYFCASSVTGGNTEAFFGQGTRLTVV.

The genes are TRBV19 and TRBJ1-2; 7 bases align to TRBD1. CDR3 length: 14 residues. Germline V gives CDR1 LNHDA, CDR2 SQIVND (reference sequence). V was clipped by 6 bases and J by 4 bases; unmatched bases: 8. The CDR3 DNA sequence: TGTGCCAGTAGGGGGACAGCGAGTAGCTATGGCTACACCTTC. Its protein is CASRGTASSYGYTF.

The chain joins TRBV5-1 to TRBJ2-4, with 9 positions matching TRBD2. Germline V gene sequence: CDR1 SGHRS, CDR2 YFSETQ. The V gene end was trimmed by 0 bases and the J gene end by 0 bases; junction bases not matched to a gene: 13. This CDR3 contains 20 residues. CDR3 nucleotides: TGCGCCAGCAGCTTGGATCTAGCGGGGCCCCAAGGGGCAGCCAAAAACATTCAGTACTTC. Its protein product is CASSLDLAGPQGAAKNIQYF.

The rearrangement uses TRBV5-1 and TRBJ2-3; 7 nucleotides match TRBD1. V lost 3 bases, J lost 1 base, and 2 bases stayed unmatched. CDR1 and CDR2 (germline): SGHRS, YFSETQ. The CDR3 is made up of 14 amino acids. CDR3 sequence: CASSSGQGTDTQYF. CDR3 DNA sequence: TGCGCCAGCAGCTCCGGACAGGGCACAGATACGCAGTATTTT.

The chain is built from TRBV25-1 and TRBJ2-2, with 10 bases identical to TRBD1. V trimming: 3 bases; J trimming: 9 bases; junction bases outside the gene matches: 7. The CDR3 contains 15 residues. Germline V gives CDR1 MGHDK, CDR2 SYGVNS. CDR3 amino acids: CASSDPGQGDRELFF. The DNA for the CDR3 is TGTGCCAGCAGTGACCCCGGACAGGGGGACCGGGAGCTGTTTTTT.

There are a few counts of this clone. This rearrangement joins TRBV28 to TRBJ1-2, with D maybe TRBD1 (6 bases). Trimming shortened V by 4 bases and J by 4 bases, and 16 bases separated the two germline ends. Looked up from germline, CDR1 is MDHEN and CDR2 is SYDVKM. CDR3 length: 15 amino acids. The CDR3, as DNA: TGTGCCAGCAGTTCCACCGCCAGGGGAATCTATGGCTACACCTTC. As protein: CASSSTARGIYGYTF.

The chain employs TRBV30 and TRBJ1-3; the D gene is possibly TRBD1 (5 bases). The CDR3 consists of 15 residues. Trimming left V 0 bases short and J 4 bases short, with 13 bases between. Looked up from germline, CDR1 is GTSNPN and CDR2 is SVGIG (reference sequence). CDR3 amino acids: CAWSVLGAAGNTIYF. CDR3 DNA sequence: TGTGCCTGGAGTGTATTAGGGGCGGCCGGAAACACCATATATTTT.

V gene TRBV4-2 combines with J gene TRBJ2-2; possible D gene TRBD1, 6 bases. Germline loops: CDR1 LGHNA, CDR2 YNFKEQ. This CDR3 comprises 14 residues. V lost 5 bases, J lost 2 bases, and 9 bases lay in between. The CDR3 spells CASSGQTNTGELFF. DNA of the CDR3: TGTGCCAGCAGCGGACAGACAAACACCGGGGAGCTGTTTTTT.

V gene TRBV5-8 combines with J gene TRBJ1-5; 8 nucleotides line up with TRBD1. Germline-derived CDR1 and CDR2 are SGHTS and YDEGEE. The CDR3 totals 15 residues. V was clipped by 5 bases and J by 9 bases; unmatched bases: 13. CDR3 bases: TGTGCCAGCAGTCACGGACAGGGTCAAGGTCTGCCCCAGCATTTT. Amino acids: CASSHGQGQGLPQHF.

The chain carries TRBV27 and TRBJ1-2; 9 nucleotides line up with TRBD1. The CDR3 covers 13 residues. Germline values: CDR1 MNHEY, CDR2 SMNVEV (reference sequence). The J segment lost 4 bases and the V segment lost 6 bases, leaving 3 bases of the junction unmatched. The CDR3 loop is CASRPGQGYGYTF. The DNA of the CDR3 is TGTGCCAGCAGGCCGGGACAGGGCTATGGCTACACCTTC.

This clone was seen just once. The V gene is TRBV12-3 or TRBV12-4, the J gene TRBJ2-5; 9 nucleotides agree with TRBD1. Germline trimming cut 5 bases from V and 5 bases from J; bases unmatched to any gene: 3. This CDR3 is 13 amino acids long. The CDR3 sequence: CASSPGQGETQYF. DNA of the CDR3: TGTGCCAGCAGTCCCGGACAGGGGGAGACCCAGTACTTC.

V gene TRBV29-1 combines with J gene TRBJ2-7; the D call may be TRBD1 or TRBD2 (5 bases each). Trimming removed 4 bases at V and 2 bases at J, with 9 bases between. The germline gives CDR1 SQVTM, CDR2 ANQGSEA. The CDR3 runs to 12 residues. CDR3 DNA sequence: TGCAGCGTTGTTGGGGGACCCTACGAGCAGTACTTC. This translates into CSVVGGPYEQYF.

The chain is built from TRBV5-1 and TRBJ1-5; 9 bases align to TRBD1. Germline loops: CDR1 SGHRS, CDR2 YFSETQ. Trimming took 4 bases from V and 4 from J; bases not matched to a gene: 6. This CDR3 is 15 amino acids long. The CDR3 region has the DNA TGCGCCAGCAGCCCGGGACAGGGCCTTAATCAGCCCCAGCATTTT. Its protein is CASSPGQGLNQPQHF.